This T cell receptor (beta chain) originates from a study of blood T cell repertoires in COVID-19. Study details: The United States, Italy and Spain supplied acute and convalescent COVID-19 samples. T cells, B-cell-depleted T cells, or PBMCs supplied cDNA or gDNA.

This CDR3 is 13 amino acids long. Per the authors' pipeline: Estimated nucleated cell counts came from reference gene primer amplification. The protocol was immunoSEQ multiplex PCR, while the TCRdb copy is restricted to in-frame clones and leaves out a portion. The V and J calls and clone size were taken over from that table, and D and trimming were inferred from the DNA. The data show 25,000 to 35,000 clones, approximately 91% seen once. The source is a human donor in a cohort sampled during active COVID-19. This chain uses TRBV21-1 with TRBJ2-2; TRBD2, the D gene given by the table, was not confirmed from the DNA. TRBV21-1 is designated a pseudogene. Material for sequencing was peripheral blood. CDR3 nucleotide sequence: TGTGCCAGCAGCAATCCTAGGACCGGGGAGCTGTTTTTT. Encoded protein: CASSNPRTGELFF.